The T cell receptor (beta chain) under discussion was sequenced for a study of blood T cell repertoires in COVID-19. Across the whole study: Donors in the United States, Italy and Spain gave samples during acute or convalescent COVID-19. Sources were T cells, B-cell-depleted T cells, or PBMCs; the material itself was cDNA or gDNA.

Original data processing: Scientists estimated how many nucleated cells there were by amplifying reference gene primers. Method: immunoSEQ multiplex PCR; TCRdb's copy keeps in-frame clones and lacks some. The DNA gave D and trimming, while V, J and clone size come from that table. In the table there are around 250,000 clones, roughly 84% of which are singletons. The sequence derives from a woman aged 40 to 50 who had recovered from COVID-19. Input material: peripheral blood.

The CDR3 DNA is TGCGCCAGCAGCCAACCCCTCCTGGGAGTCTATGGCTACACCTTC. Amino acids: CASSQPLLGVYGYTF. The J gene is TRBJ1-2, the V gene TRBV4-1; no definite D call. CDR1 and CDR2 (germline): MGHRA, YSYEKL. The CDR3 totals 15 residues. V was trimmed by 2 bases and J by 4 bases, leaving 14 bases between them.